This T cell receptor (beta chain) was obtained from a study of T-cell memory formation after mild COVID-19. On the study more broadly: The TCR clusters were mostly specific to one donor. Findings and limits, study-wide: There was no confirmation that second-wave clones peaking on day 37 were SARS-CoV-2 specific. The CD4+ clones that contracted clustered mainly within CM and EM, and the CD8+ clones concentrated in EMRA. Contracting clones from day 15 to 85 had balanced CD4/CD8; later expanders favoured CD4+.

TCRdb passed the 5' RACE reads through MiXCR, listing each CDR3 protein once. Of more than 120,000 distinct CDR3 sequences listed, roughly 19% are singletons. Remarks on this clonotype: Antigen unknown.

The sample taken for sequencing was PBMCs or a T cell subset sorted from them (not recorded which). The source of this sequence is an adult woman who had mild COVID-19 (a few samples of this study predate the infection). Cell type and time point are not known.

Here the CDR3 DNA reads TGCGCCAGCAGCTCCCGACTAGCCAAGAACACCGGGGAGCTGTTTTTT. Translation gives CASSSRLAKNTGELFF. The chain recombines TRBV5-1 with TRBJ2-2, with TRBD2 matching over 7 bases. Germline CDR1 is SGHRS and CDR2 is YFSETQ. This CDR3 has 16 residues. J gave up 1 base and V 3 bases, and 6 bases lay outside the gene matches.